These 20 T cell receptor beta chains came from one sample sequenced in a study of identical twins. TCRdb recomputed calls from the 5' RACE reads with MiXCR, one row per CDR3 protein. The sample comprises hundreds of thousands of distinct CDR3 sequences, 7% of which are singletons, and more than 3% rests with the top ten. These data also featured in a second study, about yellow fever vaccine responses in identical twins.

Sequenced input: memory (CD45RO+) T cells sorted from blood. The source is a woman between 18 and 29 years old in good health.

This clonotype was seen a few times. The rearrangement links TRBV28 to TRBJ2-1, with a possible D match to TRBD2 (5 bases). The CDR3 spans 15 residues. V was pared by 7 bases and J by 0 bases, with 13 bases between. Germline CDR1 reads MDHEN; CDR2 reads SYDVKM. CDR3 bases: TGTGCCAGCATCCTCAGCGGATCCTCCTACAATGAGCAGTTCTTC. This translates into CASILSGSSYNEQFF. Together with reference TRBV28 and TRBJ2-1, the CDR3 gives the full variable domain: DVKVTQSSRYLVKRTGEKVFLECVQDMDHENMFWYRQDPGLGLRLIYFSYDVKMKEKGDIPEGYSVSREKKERFSLILESASTNQTSMYLCASILSGSSYNEQFFGPGTRLTVL.

This clonotype occurred a few times. The rearrangement joins TRBV5-6 to TRBJ1-2; TRBD1 agrees at 11 bases. The J segment lost 5 bases and the V segment lost 5 bases, leaving 5 bases of the junction unmatched. The length of the CDR3 is 14 residues. The germline CDR1 and CDR2 sequences are SGHDT and YYEEEE. The CDR3 nucleotides read TGTGCCAGCAGATCCGGGACAGGGGGATATGGCTACACCTTC. This translates into CASRSGTGGYGYTF. Using reference TRBV5-6 and TRBJ1-2 for the parts outside the CDR3, the full variable domain is DAGVTQSPTHLIKTRGQQVTLRCSPKSGHDTVSWYQQALGQGPQFIFQYYEEEERQRGNFPDRFSGHQFPNYSSELNVNALLLGDSALYLCASRSGTGGYGYTFGSGTRLTVV.

In its sample, this clonotype was seen a few times. The V call is TRBV6-1, the J call TRBJ1-1; D unclear. Between the trimmed V and J ends, which lost 8 bases and 4 bases, there was a span of 11 bases. The CDR3 has 12 amino acids. Per the germline V gene, CDR1 is MNHNS and CDR2 is SASEGT. The CDR3 spells CASWSGFTEAFF. Written as DNA, the CDR3 is TGTGCCAGCTGGAGTGGGTTCACTGAAGCTTTCTTT.

This clonotype was detected ten times or more. The chain is built from TRBV11-2 and TRBJ2-1; no clear D. With 0 bases removed from V and 6 bases from J, the gap between germline ends came to 9 bases. Germline V gene data show CDR1 as SGHAT and CDR2 as FQNNGV. The CDR3 runs 14 residues. The CDR3 DNA reads as TGTGCCAGCAGCTTAGATTGGCAGCTCAATGAGCAGTTCTTC. Protein product: CASSLDWQLNEQFF. Drawing the rest from reference TRBV11-2 and TRBJ2-1, the complete variable domain is EAGVAQSPRYKIIEKRQSVAFWCNPISGHATLYWYQQILGQGPKLLIQFQNNGVVDDSQLPKDRFSAERLKGVDSTLKIQPAKLEDSAVYLCASSLDWQLNEQFFGPGTRLTVL.

V is TRBV6-1 and J is TRBJ1-5; D call uncertain. Germline V gives CDR1 MNHNS, CDR2 SASEGT. The CDR3 has 15 residues. The V end was cut by 2 bases, the J end by 4 bases, with 12 bases between. In nucleotides, the CDR3 is TGTGCCAGCAGTGAATCCGGCGGGAATAATCAGCCCCAGCATTTT. Translated: CASSESGGNNQPQHF.

The chain is built from TRBV3-1 and TRBJ2-7, with unresolved D. CDR3 size: 13 residues. Germline V gives CDR1 LGHDT, CDR2 YNNKEL (reference sequence). V dropped 0 bases and J dropped 4 bases, with 7 bases sitting between them. Here the CDR3 DNA reads TGTGCCAGCAGCCAAGATGGCCCGTACGAGCAGTACTTC. This codes for CASSQDGPYEQYF.

This clonotype has just a few counts. The gene calls are TRBV29-1 and TRBJ2-7; 9 bases match TRBD2. Losses at the gene ends were 7 bases for V and 6 bases for J; bases not matched to a gene: 10. The germline V gene has CDR1 SQVTM and CDR2 ANQGSEA. The CDR3 runs 13 residues. The CDR3 sequence is CSALAGGRLEQYF. Written as DNA, the CDR3 is TGCAGCGCCTTGGCGGGAGGGCGACTCGAGCAGTACTTC.

The chain employs TRBV21-1 and TRBJ1-5. TRBV21-1 is deemed a pseudogene. This CDR3 is 19 amino acids long. CDR3 in DNA: TGTGCCAGCTCCAAACCGCAGGGATTTGGCCAAGATAGCAATCAGCCCCAGCATTTT. Amino acids: CASSKPQGFGQDSNQPQHF.

J is TRBJ1-1 and V is TRBV7-8; unclear D gene. The CDR3 contains 13 residues. Trimming took 5 bases from V and 1 from J, leaving 8 bases between them. The germline CDR1 and CDR2 sequences are SGHVS and FQNEAQ. CDR3 in DNA: TGTGCCAGCAGCAAAACCTGGAACACTGAAGCTTTCTTT. It encodes CASSKTWNTEAFF. The full variable domain, rest sourced from reference TRBV7-8 and TRBJ1-1, is GAGVSQSPRYKVAKRGQDVALRCDPISGHVSLFWYQQALGQGPEFLTYFQNEAQLDKSGLPSDRFFAERPEGSVSTLKIQRTQQEDSAVYLCASSKTWNTEAFFGQGTRLTVV.

The table lists this clonotype with many counts. The chain uses TRBV12-3 or TRBV12-4 and TRBJ1-1, with D perhaps matching TRBD1 (5 bases). Between the trimmed V and J ends, which lost 3 bases and 4 bases, there was a span of 12 bases. The CDR3 contains 14 residues. Here the CDR3 reads CASSLSRGRTEAFF. DNA of the CDR3: TGTGCCAGCAGTTTGTCCCGGGGCCGCACTGAAGCTTTCTTT.

Only a few counts were recorded for this clonotype. The gene calls are TRBV7-3 and TRBJ2-3; D is unresolved. Per germline, CDR1 SGHTA and CDR2 FQGTGA. CDR3 size: 13 residues. Trimming cost V 3 bases and J 1 base, with 5 bases left between them. The DNA of the CDR3 is TGTGCCAGCAGCTTTGAACGCACAGATACGCAGTATTTT. Its protein product is CASSFERTDTQYF.

This clonotype was seen only a few times. This rearrangement joins TRBV25-1 to TRBJ1-2; TRBD1 matches at 7 bases. The V segment lost 6 bases and the J segment 6 bases; nucleotides outside the gene matches: 7. This CDR3 has 13 amino acids. The germline gives CDR1 MGHDK, CDR2 SYGVNS. CDR3 region: CASRKQGFDGYTF. The CDR3 nucleotides read TGTGCCAGCAGAAAACAGGGGTTTGATGGCTACACCTTC.

Only a few counts were recorded for this clonotype. The chain couples TRBV5-1 to TRBJ2-5; D is perhaps TRBD1 (6 bases). The V end lost 4 bases, the J end lost 5 bases, and 18 bases lay between the germline ends. Germline V CDR1 and CDR2: SGHRS, YFSETQ. There are 15 residues in the CDR3. CDR3 sequence (DNA): TGCGCCAGCAGCACAACAGGGTTCGATCGGGAGACCCAGTACTTC. The encoded protein is CASSTTGFDRETQYF.

The V and J genes are TRBV20-1 and TRBJ2-7, with no clear D. This CDR3 comprises 13 residues. Trimming took off 0 bases at V and 0 bases at J, with 6 bases between the two ends. Germline V gene data show CDR1 as DFQATT and CDR2 as SNEGSKA (reference sequence). The CDR3, as DNA: TGCAGTGCTAGAGATTGGGGCTCCTACGAGCAGTACTTC. Translated, it gives CSARDWGSYEQYF.

Many counts were recorded for this clonotype. V gene TRBV7-2 combines with J gene TRBJ1-4, with D maybe TRBD1 (6 bases). The CDR3 runs to 15 residues. CDR1 is SGHTA, CDR2 FQGNSA, per germline. V lost 3 bases, J lost 5 bases, and 13 bases lay in between. The CDR3 DNA reads as TGTGCCAGCAGCTTTATGGACAGCAGAAATGAAAAACTGTTTTTT. Protein product: CASSFMDSRNEKLFF.

Many counts were recorded for this clonotype. The chain has TRBV5-1 and TRBJ1-6, with 7 bases identical to TRBD1. This CDR3 has 14 amino acids. Germline-derived CDR1 and CDR2 are SGHRS and YFSETQ. The trim removed 4 bases at V and 6 bases at J, leaving 4 bases unmatched. In DNA, the CDR3 is TGCGCCAGCAGCCCGGGACAGTCTAATTCACCCCTCCACTTT. Translated, it gives CASSPGQSNSPLHF.

There are a few counts of this clonotype. The CDR3 loop reads CSAREVRPLNNEQFF. Here the CDR3 DNA reads TGCAGTGCTAGAGAGGTTAGACCCCTTAACAATGAGCAGTTCTTC. V and J are TRBV20-1 and TRBJ2-1; D is undetermined. V was pared by 0 bases and J by 5 bases, with 14 bases between. Germline lookup yields CDR1 DFQATT and CDR2 SNEGSKA (reference sequence). There are 15 residues in the CDR3.

This clonotype was found a few times. J is TRBJ1-3 and V is TRBV10-3; TRBD1 matches at 7 bases. After removal of 6 bases from V and 3 bases from J, the junction contained 5 bases not matched to a gene. The CDR3 length is 14 residues. CDR1 is ENHRY, CDR2 SYGVKD, per germline. CDR3 bases: TGTGCCATCAGCCTCGACAGGGATGGAAACACCATATATTTT. Translating gives CAISLDRDGNTIYF.

There are many counts of this clonotype. The CDR3 carries no conserved terminal phenylalanine or tryptophan, so it likely arises from a read error. It is unclear where the CDR3 begins or ends on the DNA, so no DNA is shown, and the CDR3 is as TCRdb lists it. The gene calls are TRBV3-1 and TRBJ2-1; the tabulated D call, TRBD2, remains unverified against the DNA. From germline, CDR1 is LGHDT and CDR2 YNNKEL (reference sequence). A total of 15 residues make up the CDR3, ends included. The CDR3 spells CASSQAWLAGGPDIL.

This clonotype was picked up many times. The rearrangement links TRBV11-1 to TRBJ2-7, with D possibly TRBD1 on 6 matching bases. The V end lost 4 bases, the J end lost 2 bases, and 9 bases lay between the germline ends. CDR1 SGHAT and CDR2 FQDESV come from the germline V gene (reference sequence). The CDR3 sequence is 13 residues long. This CDR3 reads CASSSDSTYEQYF. The CDR3 DNA sequence: TGTGCCAGCAGCTCGGACAGCACCTACGAGCAGTACTTC.